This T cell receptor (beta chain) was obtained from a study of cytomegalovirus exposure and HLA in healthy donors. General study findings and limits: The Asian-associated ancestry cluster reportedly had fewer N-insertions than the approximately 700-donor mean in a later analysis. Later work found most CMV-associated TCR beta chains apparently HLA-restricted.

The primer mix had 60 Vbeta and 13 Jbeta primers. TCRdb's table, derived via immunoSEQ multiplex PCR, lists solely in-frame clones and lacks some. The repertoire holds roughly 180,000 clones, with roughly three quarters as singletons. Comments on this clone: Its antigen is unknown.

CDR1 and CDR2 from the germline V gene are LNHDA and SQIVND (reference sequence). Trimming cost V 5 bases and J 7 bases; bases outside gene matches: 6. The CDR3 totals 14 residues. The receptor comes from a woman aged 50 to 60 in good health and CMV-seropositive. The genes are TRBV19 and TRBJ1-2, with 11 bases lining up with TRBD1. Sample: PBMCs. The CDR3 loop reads CASSPTDRGLGYTF. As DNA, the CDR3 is TGTGCCAGTAGTCCCACGGACAGGGGGCTTGGCTACACCTTC.